Each of the 7 T cell receptor beta chains below was sequenced from the same sample in a study of blood T cell repertoires in COVID-19. Generated by immunoSEQ multiplex PCR, the TCRdb table keeps only in-frame clones and is missing some. The profile shows fewer than 300,000 clones, 70% to 90% of them singletons. The sample was peripheral blood. The receptor source for this set is a man aged 45 to 65 with COVID-19, enrolled during active disease.

V and J are TRBV7-9 and TRBJ2-6; D remains unclear. The V gene's germline CDR1 is SEHNR and CDR2 FQNEAQ (reference sequence). Deletions cut 5 bases from V and 4 bases from J, with 6 bases between. The CDR3 extends over 13 amino acids. In DNA, the CDR3 is TGTGCCAGCAGCCCTCCGGGGGCCAACGTCCTGACTTTC. This gives the protein CASSPPGANVLTF.

This clone was observed a single time. V usage is TRBV18 and J usage is TRBJ1-5; D gene ambiguous. V lost 2 bases to trimming and J lost 5 bases, with 10 bases between them. This CDR3 has 14 amino acids. Germline-derived CDR1 and CDR2 are KGHSH and LQKENI. CDR3 DNA: TGTGCCAGCTCACCAATCAAGCAGGATCAGCCCCAGCATTTT. It specifies CASSPIKQDQPQHF.

The J gene is TRBJ1-1, the V gene TRBV19, with D maybe TRBD1 (5 bases). V was clipped by 5 bases and J by 4 bases, with 14 bases between them. Germline V lookup: CDR1 LNHDA, CDR2 SQIVND (reference sequence). CDR3 length: 14 amino acids. Here the CDR3 reads CASSRLQGGTEAFF. The DNA for the CDR3 is TGTGCCAGTAGTCGCCTTCAGGGTGGCACTGAAGCTTTCTTT.

This clone was observed once. The chain employs TRBV27 and TRBJ1-5; 7 nucleotides line up with TRBD1. The CDR3 has 14 residues. CDR1 and CDR2 from the germline V gene are MNHEY and SMNVEV (reference sequence). Trimming took 3 bases from V and 4 from J; bases not matched to a gene: 3. CDR3 in amino acids: CASSLTGWNQPQHF. CDR3 in DNA: TGTGCCAGCAGTTTGACAGGGTGGAATCAGCCCCAGCATTTT.

The chain carries TRBV6-6 and TRBJ2-2; D perhaps matches TRBD1 (6 bases). This CDR3 spans 14 amino acids. Germline values: CDR1 MNHNY, CDR2 SVGAGI (reference sequence). Trimming took off 5 bases at V and 5 bases at J, with 12 bases between the two ends. The CDR3 nucleotides read TGTGCCAGCAGTGACCTCGGACAGACCGGGGAGCTGTTTTTT. It codes for CASSDLGQTGELFF.

The table lists this clone with a count of one. This chain links TRBV9 with TRBJ1-5; D is possibly TRBD1 (5 bases). This CDR3 is 15 amino acids long. Germline CDR1 SGDLS, CDR2 YYNGEE. V lost 0 bases and J lost 4, with 11 bases in between. The DNA of the CDR3 is TGTGCCAGCAGCGTAGGGGGCTTAGCAAATCAGCCCCAGCATTTT. This codes for CASSVGGLANQPQHF.

The chain uses TRBV19 and TRBJ1-2; 11 nucleotides line up with TRBD1. Germline CDR1 LNHDA, CDR2 SQIVND (reference sequence). V was clipped by 4 bases and J by 6 bases; unmatched bases: 4. The CDR3 totals 14 residues. The CDR3 loop reads CASSTGQGVDGYTF. Written as DNA, the CDR3 is TGTGCCAGTAGTACGGGACAGGGGGTGGATGGCTACACCTTC.